This T cell receptor beta chain was obtained from a study of blood T cell repertoires in COVID-19. Turning to the study itself: The United States, Italy and Spain supplied acute and convalescent COVID-19 samples.

Seattle cases were enrolled at active infection and followed longitudinally. The CDR3 spans 17 residues. V gave up 4 bases and J gave up 6 bases; unmatched junction bases: 12. Germline V gene data show CDR1 as SEHNR and CDR2 as FQNEAQ (reference sequence). Assay: immunoSEQ multiplex PCR; the TCRdb copy retains only in-frame clones and omits some. The data contain 95,000 to 150,000 clones, around 90% of them singletons. The chain recombines TRBV7-9 with TRBJ2-4, with 10 bases fitting TRBD1. The receptor was isolated from a man in his forties or fifties with COVID-19, enrolled during active disease. Source material: peripheral blood. CDR3 residues: CASSSASGTGDRNIQYF. The CDR3 DNA sequence: TGTGCCAGCAGCTCCGCCTCCGGGACAGGGGACCGAAACATTCAGTACTTC.